This TCR beta chain was captured in a study of blood T cell repertoires in COVID-19 (dated by TCRdb to 2020 to 2022). Broadly, across the study: Collaborator samples came from the United States, Italy and Spain and covered acute and convalescent phases of COVID-19. The prospective study material was composed of cDNA or gDNA derived from T cells, B-cell-depleted T cells, or PBMCs. Deeply sampled blood TCRbeta repertoires from subjects exposed to, actively infected with, or recovered from COVID-19 were included in the dataset. The repertoires were made available in a free public database intended to serve as a resource for research on the immune response to SARS-CoV-2. Samples were obtained from the ongoing ImmuneRACE study (first 160 participants) and from about 1,300 subjects provided by 6 global collaborators. Sample metadata almost always included a de-identified subject ID, COVID-19 status, age in years and sex. Where available, HLA class I and class II types were taken from metadata supplied by the sample provider and were not determined by assay-based typing.

TCRbeta CDR3 regions were amplified from genomic DNA using the immunoSEQ Assay, a bias-controlled multiplex PCR. The paper's processing steps were these. The number of nucleated cells in each sample was estimated by amplification of reference gene primers within the assay. To quantify the absolute abundance of each unique TCRbeta CDR3 rearrangement, sequence reads were collapsed and filtered. For each sample, productive Simpson clonality was calculated by taking the square root of Simpson's diversity index across productive rearrangements. TCRdb took over this immuneACCESS table, retaining in-frame rearrangements with V and J assigned. Such tables are incomplete; in checked studies, under half of the missing clones stem from an unresolved V gene, and the remainder is unexplained. V, J and clone size reflect that table, while D and trimming were determined from the DNA. The sample records hundreds of thousands of clones, around 80% of which are singletons. Roughly 1.3% of the sample goes to the ten largest clones.

Study-level results and caveats: How much clinical and demographic metadata was included differed by source and by participant, and the metadata was provided uncurated.

The germline V gene sets CDR1 to SNHLY and CDR2 to FYNNEI. The CDR3 holds 14 amino acids from the cysteine to the phenylalanine. Kept here is only the CDR3 DNA, which spans 42 bases and is read in frame from base 1. Compared with germline, V lacks 4 bases and J lacks 5 bases; bases without a gene match: 7. One collaborating source in Seattle enrolled patients during active infection and followed them longitudinally through the course of disease. Collaborating institutions collected whole blood in K2EDTA tubes following their own protocols. Collaborator samples were shipped for TCRbeta analysis as frozen whole blood, isolated PBMCs, or DNA extracted from either sample type. As to this clone: The antigen it recognizes is unknown. Per-base qualities were not stored, and no clone one base away is much larger. Other DNA sequences of this sample code for an identical CDR3.

Material: peripheral blood. The chain is made from TRBV2 and TRBJ1-2; 7 central nucleotides agree with TRBD1. This TCR was sampled from a woman in her 30s with COVID-19, enrolled during active disease. The DNA reads as follows: TGTGCCAGCAGTGCCGACAGGGTTGGATATGGCTACACCTTC. This is translated as CASSADRVGYGYTF. Beyond the CDR3, the reference TRBV2 and TRBJ1-2 genes provide the residues; the full variable domain reads: EPEVTQTPSHQVTQMGQEVILRCVPISNHLYFYWYRQILGQKVEFLVSFYNNEISEKSEIFDDQFSVERPDGSNFTLKIRSTKLEDSAMYFCASSADRVGYGYTFGSGTRLTVV.